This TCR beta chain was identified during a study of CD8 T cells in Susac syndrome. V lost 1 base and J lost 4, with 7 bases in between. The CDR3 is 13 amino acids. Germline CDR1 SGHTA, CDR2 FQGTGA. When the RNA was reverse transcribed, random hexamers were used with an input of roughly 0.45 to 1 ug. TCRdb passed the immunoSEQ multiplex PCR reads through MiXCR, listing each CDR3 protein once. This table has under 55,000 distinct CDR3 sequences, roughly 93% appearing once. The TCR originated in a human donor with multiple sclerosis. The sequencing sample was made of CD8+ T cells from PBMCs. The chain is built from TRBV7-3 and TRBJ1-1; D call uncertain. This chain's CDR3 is CASSLNPGTEAFF. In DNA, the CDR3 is TGTGCCAGCAGCTTAAATCCGGGCACTGAAGCTTTCTTT.